This passage covers 20 T cell receptor beta chains from one sample sequenced in a study of blood T cell repertoires in COVID-19. Generated by immunoSEQ multiplex PCR, the TCRdb table keeps only in-frame clones and is missing some. The sample consists of fewer than 65,000 clones, nearly 90% of them appearing once. Source material: peripheral blood. The receptors stem from a man aged 55 to 70 with acute or convalescent COVID-19.

The rearrangement joins TRBV7-6 to TRBJ2-5, with 11 bases that match TRBD2. V lost 1 base to trimming and J lost 3 bases; unmatched junction nucleotides: 13. This CDR3 region has 19 residues. CDR1 and CDR2 (germline): SGHVS, FNYEAQ. The CDR3 sequence is CASSLGPPSGGSKKETQYF. CDR3 coding DNA: TGTGCCAGCAGCTTAGGTCCCCCTAGCGGGGGGTCAAAAAAAGAGACCCAGTACTTC.

This chain connects TRBV6-5 to TRBJ2-7; D ambiguous. Germline V gene data show CDR1 as MNHEY and CDR2 as SVGAGI. V lost 8 bases to trimming and J lost 3 bases, with 14 bases between them. The CDR3 is 13 residues long. Here the CDR3 reads CASVTRSGYEQYF. CDR3 bases: TGTGCCAGCGTAACACGGTCGGGCTACGAGCAGTACTTC.

The rearrangement joins TRBV29-1 to TRBJ2-5, with TRBD1 identical over 8 bases. Germline CDR1 is SQVTM and CDR2 is ANQGSEA. Trimming took 7 bases from V and 1 from J; bases not matched to a gene: 5. The CDR3 loop spans 13 amino acids. The CDR3 sequence: CSDGQGPQETQYF. The DNA of the CDR3 is TGCAGCGACGGACAGGGACCCCAAGAGACCCAGTACTTC.

This clone was observed a handful of times. V gene TRBV5-1 combines with J gene TRBJ2-7; D perhaps matches TRBD2 (6 bases). Trimming removed 6 bases at V and 2 bases at J, with 15 bases between. This CDR3 has 14 residues. In germline, CDR1 is SGHRS, CDR2 YFSETQ. The DNA of the CDR3 is TGCGCCAGCACTCCAGAGGGGACTCCCTACGAGCAGTACTTC. Protein sequence: CASTPEGTPYEQYF.

The chain joins TRBV23-1 to TRBJ1-1, with D unclear. TRBV23-1 is annotated as an ORF whose role is uncertain. V was trimmed by 4 bases and J by 0 bases, leaving 30 bases between them. There are 21 residues in the CDR3. The CDR3 nucleotides read TGCGCCAGCAGTCCAAGTGTGAGGGTTCTTGGCCCTTACCACATGAACACTGAAGCTTTCTTT. As protein: CASSPSVRVLGPYHMNTEAFF.

The chain uses TRBV3-1 (or the pseudogene TRBV3-2) and TRBJ1-5; D is possibly TRBD1 (6 bases). The V end was cut by 3 bases, the J end by 7 bases, with 10 bases between. Germline V CDR1 and CDR2: LGHDT, YNNKEL (reference sequence). The CDR3 is 13 amino acids. This CDR3 reads CASSQGAGQPQHF. CDR3 sequence (DNA): TGTGCCAGCAGCCAGGGGGCAGGGCAGCCCCAGCATTTT.

This chain connects TRBV5-1 to TRBJ2-2; D might be TRBD1 (6 bases). The V end was cut by 1 base, the J end by 2 bases, with 9 bases between. Germline V gene sequence: CDR1 SGHRS, CDR2 YFSETQ. This CDR3 is 15 amino acids long. CDR3: CASSLLGGNTGELFF. DNA for the CDR3: TGCGCCAGCAGCTTGTTAGGGGGAAACACCGGGGAGCTGTTTTTT.

The rearrangement joins TRBV2 to TRBJ1-5, with D perhaps matching TRBD1 (5 bases). This CDR3 contains 13 residues. V lost 0 bases and J 9 bases, leaving 9 bases between the germline ends. Germline values: CDR1 SNHLY, CDR2 FYNNEI. The CDR3 loop is CASSEARGGPQHF. Here the CDR3 DNA reads TGTGCCAGCAGTGAAGCGAGGGGAGGGCCCCAGCATTTT.

The J gene is TRBJ2-7, the V gene TRBV5-1; D is uncertain. The CDR3 extends over 14 amino acids. Germline assignment: CDR1 SGHRS and CDR2 YFSETQ. Trimming took 4 bases from V and 0 from J, leaving 11 bases between them. CDR3 DNA: TGCGCCAGCAGCACTCGAAGTAGCTCCTACGAGCAGTACTTC. This gives the protein CASSTRSSSYEQYF.

This clone was observed a few times. The chain carries TRBV5-1 and TRBJ2-7, with a tentative D call TRBD1 (5 bases). The CDR3 runs 14 residues. Deletions cut 5 bases from V and 0 bases from J, with 12 bases between. Germline V CDR1 and CDR2: SGHRS, YFSETQ. The CDR3 DNA reads TGCGCCAGCAGTCCACAGGTCAGCTCCTACGAGCAGTACTTC. Amino acid sequence: CASSPQVSSYEQYF.

The CDR3 DNA reads TGTGCCAGCAGCATCCTTGGGGGGGGCAGCGCTTTCTTT. Amino acid sequence: CASSILGGGSAFF. The V gene is TRBV6-6, the J gene TRBJ1-1, with D tentatively TRBD1 (6 bases). Looked up from germline, CDR1 is MNHNY and CDR2 is SVGAGI (reference sequence). CDR3 length: 13 residues. The V end was cut by 6 bases, the J end by 11 bases, with 19 bases between.

The chain recombines TRBV23-1 with TRBJ2-7; 10 bases are shared with TRBD1. TRBV23-1 is an open reading frame whose function is uncertain. This CDR3 region has 19 residues. The V and J ends lost 0 bases and 0 bases, in that order; junction bases with no gene match: 11. The CDR3 DNA follows: TGCGCCAGCAGTCAATCGTGGTTCGGACAGGGGGTGGGCTCCTACGAGCAGTACTTC. Translating gives CASSQSWFGQGVGSYEQYF.

V gene TRBV3-1 (or the pseudogene TRBV3-2) combines with J gene TRBJ2-2, with TRBD1 as a possible D gene (5 bases). V lost 2 bases to trimming and J lost 8 bases, with 12 bases between them. The CDR3 totals 14 residues. CDR1 and CDR2 from the germline V gene are LGHDT and YNNKEL (reference sequence). CDR3 residues: CASSQQGPRGELFF. As DNA, the CDR3 is TGTGCCAGCAGCCAACAGGGCCCTAGGGGGGAGCTGTTTTTT.

This chain uses TRBV7-2 with TRBJ1-1; TRBD1 aligns across 11 bases. Losses at the gene ends were 4 bases for V and 3 bases for J; bases not matched to a gene: 16. CDR3 length: 19 amino acids. CDR1 and CDR2 from the germline V gene are SGHTA and FQGNSA. The CDR3 spells CASSSQGIGQGALDTEAFF. CDR3 bases: TGTGCCAGCAGCTCGCAAGGGATCGGACAGGGGGCCCTTGACACTGAAGCTTTCTTT.

This sequence joins TRBV6-5 and TRBJ1-1; D might be TRBD1 (6 bases). Germline V gene sequence: CDR1 MNHEY, CDR2 SVGAGI. The V end lost 8 bases, the J end lost 1 base, and 11 bases lay between the germline ends. This CDR3 spans 13 amino acids. The CDR3 protein is CASWYRENTEAFF. The CDR3 DNA reads as TGTGCCAGCTGGTACAGGGAGAACACTGAAGCTTTCTTT.

The sample holds one count of this clone. V gene TRBV5-4 combines with J gene TRBJ2-3, with a tentative D call TRBD1 (6 bases). The V end was cut by 4 bases, the J end by 3 bases, with 12 bases between. CDR1 is SGHNT and CDR2 is YYREEE in the germline V gene (reference sequence). This CDR3 is built from 14 residues. Here the CDR3 reads CASSPEDRTDTQYF. As DNA, the CDR3 is TGTGCCAGCAGCCCCGAGGACAGAACAGATACGCAGTATTTT.

The DNA of the CDR3 is TGTGCCTGGAGTGATCCGGTGCGGACAACTAACACCGGGGAGCTGTTTTTT. As protein: CAWSDPVRTTNTGELFF. The rearrangement joins TRBV30 to TRBJ2-2; possibly TRBD1 for D (5 bases). Per germline, CDR1 GTSNPN and CDR2 SVGIG (reference sequence). There are 17 residues in the CDR3. The germline V and J ends were trimmed by 1 base and 2 bases, with 17 bases remaining between them.

The chain joins TRBV10-3 to TRBJ2-7, with D perhaps TRBD2 (6 bases). The CDR3 covers 14 residues. V lost 4 bases to trimming and J lost 5 bases, with 15 bases between them. Germline assignment: CDR1 ENHRY and CDR2 SYGVKD. The CDR3 region is CAISVLGGYDEQYF. DNA of the CDR3: TGTGCCATCAGTGTTTTGGGAGGATACGACGAGCAGTACTTC.

The rearrangement uses TRBV11-2 and TRBJ1-3; D unclear. Per germline, CDR1 SGHAT and CDR2 FQNNGV. This CDR3 is built from 17 residues. V shed 2 bases and J shed 0 bases, with 14 bases lying between them. CDR3: CASSLYTDNSSGNTIYF. For the CDR3, the DNA is TGTGCCAGCAGCTTATATACAGATAATAGCTCTGGAAACACCATATATTTT.

This chain joins TRBV5-6 and TRBJ2-5; a possible D gene is TRBD1 (7 bases). CDR3 length equals 14 residues. Germline CDR1 SGHDT, CDR2 YYEEEE. The V and J ends lost 8 bases and 4 bases respectively, with 18 bases between them. The CDR3 DNA reads as TGTGCCAGTCTTTTGACAGGGCGGGGAGAGACCCAGTACTTC. Translating gives CASLLTGRGETQYF.